The 26 T cell receptor beta chains below all came from one sample that was sequenced in a study of blood T cell repertoires in COVID-19. The protocol was immunoSEQ multiplex PCR, while the TCRdb copy is restricted to in-frame clones and leaves out a portion. The sample holds 380,000 or so clones; 87% are singletons and the top ten take approximately 1.2%. Sequences were obtained from PBMCs or T cells enriched from blood (not recorded which). The receptor source for this set is a man aged 25-40 years who had recovered from COVID-19.

The V gene is TRBV6-6, the J gene TRBJ2-3; D is uncertain. Germline V gene lookup returns CDR1 MNHNY and CDR2 SVGAGI (reference sequence). Trimming cost V 5 bases and J 0 bases, with 6 bases left between them. The CDR3 has 13 amino acids. The CDR3 DNA sequence: TGTGCCAGCAGTCTCGTGAGCACAGATACGCAGTATTTT. As protein: CASSLVSTDTQYF.

The rearrangement uses TRBV5-1 and TRBJ2-1, with 10 bases identical to TRBD2. Germline CDR1 reads SGHRS; CDR2 reads YFSETQ. Losses at the gene ends were 0 bases for V and 7 bases for J; bases not matched to a gene: 4. CDR3 length: 15 amino acids. CDR3 in amino acids: CASSLVLAGENEQFF. Written as DNA, the CDR3 is TGCGCCAGCAGCTTGGTCCTAGCGGGGGAAAATGAGCAGTTCTTC.

This sequence joins TRBV29-1 and TRBJ2-7; 8 bases align to TRBD1. V lost 4 bases to trimming and J lost 4 bases; unmatched junction nucleotides: 6. Germline CDR1 reads SQVTM; CDR2 reads ANQGSEA. The CDR3 sequence is 13 residues long. The CDR3 loop is CSVAGQGLYEQYF. The DNA of the CDR3 is TGCAGCGTTGCAGGACAGGGTTTGTACGAGCAGTACTTC.

J is TRBJ2-2 and V is TRBV6-2 or TRBV6-3; weak D call: TRBD1 (6 bases). Germline lookup yields CDR1 MNHEY and CDR2 SVGEGT. CDR3 length: 15 amino acids. Trimming cost V 5 bases and J 1 base, with 11 bases left between them. Written as DNA, the CDR3 is TGTGCCAGCAGTCCCGGGACATTGAACACCGGGGAGCTGTTTTTT. It encodes CASSPGTLNTGELFF.

The chain employs TRBV29-1 and TRBJ2-5; 7 nucleotides align to TRBD2. The junction had 6 bases not matched to a gene; V was cut back by 0 bases and J by 2 bases. The CDR3 covers 15 residues. CDR1 is SQVTM, CDR2 ANQGSEA, per germline. CDR3 in DNA: TGCAGCGTTGAAGAAGGGACTACATATCAAGAGACCCAGTACTTC. This gives the protein CSVEEGTTYQETQYF. Together with reference TRBV29-1 and TRBJ2-5, the CDR3 gives the full variable domain: SAVISQKPSRDICQRGTSLTIQCQVDSQVTMMFWYRQQPGQSLTLIATANQGSEATYESGFVIDKFPISRPNLTFSTLTVSNMSPEDSSIYLCSVEEGTTYQETQYFGPGTRLLVL.

The V gene is TRBV4-1, the J gene TRBJ1-1; TRBD1 aligns across 9 bases. V was clipped by 2 bases and J by 1 base; unmatched bases: 5. Germline-derived CDR1 and CDR2 are MGHRA and YSYEKL. The CDR3 is made up of 16 amino acids. Here the CDR3 reads CASSQPHRGRNTEAFF. The CDR3 DNA reads TGCGCCAGCAGCCAACCTCACAGGGGGCGGAACACTGAAGCTTTCTTT.

The V call is TRBV18, the J call TRBJ1-6; TRBD1 agrees at 7 bases. The V gene end was trimmed by 5 bases and the J gene end by 5 bases; junction bases not matched to a gene: 15. CDR3 length: 18 amino acids. Germline V lookup: CDR1 KGHSH, CDR2 LQKENI. CDR3 amino acids: CASSSEGASFRNNSPLHF. CDR3 sequence (DNA): TGTGCCAGCTCATCAGAGGGGGCCTCTTTTCGGAATAATTCACCCCTCCACTTT.

The chain recombines TRBV13 with TRBJ1-1; tentative D call: TRBD1 (5 bases). V lost 2 bases and J lost 9, with 16 bases in between. This CDR3 is built from 14 residues. The germline gives CDR1 PRHDT, CDR2 FYEKMQ (reference sequence). This CDR3 reads CASSLLGDIWKAFF. The CDR3 bases are TGTGCCAGCAGCTTATTAGGGGATATATGGAAAGCTTTCTTT.

Comments on this clone: Other DNA sequences in the same sample also yield this CDR3. This chain links TRBV4-3 with TRBJ2-1; D is perhaps TRBD1 (5 bases). CDR1 LGHNA and CDR2 YSLEER come from the germline V gene. V was cut by 0 bases and J by 1 base, with 7 bases left in between. CDR3 length: 15 residues. CDR3 loop: CASSQDRVSYNEQFF. The DNA of the CDR3 is TGCGCCAGCAGCCAAGACAGGGTATCCTACAATGAGCAGTTCTTC.

The rearrangement uses TRBV6-5 and TRBJ1-5; TRBD1 matches 7 bases. Trimming took 6 bases from V and 3 from J; bases not matched to a gene: 2. The CDR3 loop spans 13 amino acids. CDR1 and CDR2 from the germline V gene are MNHEY and SVGAGI. The CDR3 DNA reads as TGTGCCAGCAGACAGGGGCCCAATCAGCCCCAGCATTTT. Its protein product is CASRQGPNQPQHF.

This clone appeared once. V and J are TRBV7-2 and TRBJ1-4; unclear D gene. The length of the CDR3 is 16 residues. CDR1 and CDR2 (germline): SGHTA, FQGNSA. The V end was cut by 0 bases, the J end by 0 bases, with 8 bases between. The CDR3 protein is CASSLAFLATNEKLFF. CDR3 bases: TGTGCCAGCAGCTTAGCTTTCCTTGCAACTAATGAAAAACTGTTTTTT.

This clone has only a few counts. The V gene is TRBV6-1, the J gene TRBJ1-6, with a weak D call TRBD1 (5 bases). V was cut by 4 bases and J by 1 base, with 14 bases left in between. Per the germline V gene, CDR1 is MNHNS and CDR2 is SASEGT. CDR3 length equals 17 residues. The CDR3 nucleotides are TGTGCCAGCAGTGGGGGGGTATTGGGGTCCTATAATTCACCCCTCCACTTT. Residues: CASSGGVLGSYNSPLHF.

This clone was seen a handful of times. This sequence joins TRBV19 and TRBJ1-5, with D possibly TRBD1 on 6 matching bases. The CDR3 has 15 residues. In germline, CDR1 is LNHDA, CDR2 SQIVND (reference sequence). Deletions cut 6 bases from V and 6 bases from J, with 18 bases between. DNA for the CDR3: TGTGCCAGTAGAGGGGGGGCAGTTATAAGTCAGCCCCAGCATTTT. It codes for CASRGGAVISQPQHF. Full variable domain (missing parts from reference TRBV19 and TRBJ1-5): DGGITQSPKYLFRKEGQNVTLSCEQNLNHDAMYWYRQDPGQGLRLIYYSQIVNDFQKGDIAEGYSVSREKKESFPLTVTSAQKNPTAFYLCASRGGAVISQPQHFGDGTRLSIL.

The chain is built from TRBV7-2 and TRBJ1-5; the D is unclear. Germline V gene data show CDR1 as SGHTA and CDR2 as FQGNSA. Trimming shortened V by 5 bases and J by 0 bases, and 14 bases separated the two germline ends. CDR3 length equals 16 residues. Here the CDR3 reads CASSPAGLYSNQPQHF. Written as DNA, the CDR3 is TGTGCCAGCAGCCCAGCAGGCCTCTATAGCAATCAGCCCCAGCATTTT. Full variable domain (rest looked up from reference TRBV7-2 and TRBJ1-5): GAGVSQSPSNKVTEKGKDVELRCDPISGHTALYWYRQSLGQGLEFLIYFQGNSAPDKSGLPSDRFSAERTGGSVSTLTIQRTQQEDSAVYLCASSPAGLYSNQPQHFGDGTRLSIL.

V and J are TRBV5-8 and TRBJ1-1; unclear D gene. Trimming took 1 base from V and 6 from J, leaving 4 bases between them. Germline values: CDR1 SGHTS, CDR2 YDEGEE. This CDR3 region has 11 residues. CDR3 DNA: TGTGCCAGCAGCTTGCTATCTGAAGCTTTCTTT. It encodes CASSLLSEAFF.

V and J are TRBV4-1 and TRBJ2-1; 7 nucleotides agree with TRBD1. This CDR3 region has 14 residues. The germline gives CDR1 MGHRA, CDR2 YSYEKL. With 5 bases clipped from V and 10 bases from J, the junction kept 11 bases outside the gene matches. The CDR3 here is CASSTRQGSGEQFF. As DNA, the CDR3 is TGCGCCAGCAGCACCCGACAGGGCTCGGGAGAGCAGTTCTTC.

This clone has just one count. The rearrangement uses TRBV19 and TRBJ1-1; D is possibly TRBD1 (5 bases). Trimming took 1 base from V and 4 from J, leaving 7 bases between them. The CDR3 has 13 amino acids. Germline loops: CDR1 LNHDA, CDR2 SQIVND (reference sequence). Written as DNA, the CDR3 is TGTGCCAGTAGTATAGGACAGCTCACTGAAGCTTTCTTT. It codes for CASSIGQLTEAFF.

The rearrangement uses TRBV19 and TRBJ1-2; D is possibly TRBD1 (5 bases). In germline, CDR1 is LNHDA, CDR2 SQIVND (reference sequence). CDR3 length: 13 residues. The ends were cut back, 2 bases at V and 7 bases at J, with 11 bases in the middle. The DNA of the CDR3 is TGTGCCAGTAGTATACCCCCACAGGCTGGCTACACCTTC. Its protein product is CASSIPPQAGYTF.

The chain is built from TRBV30 and TRBJ1-1; 8 nucleotides agree with TRBD1. CDR3 length: 13 residues. Germline CDR1 is GTSNPN and CDR2 is SVGIG (reference sequence). Trimming at V came to 7 bases and at J to 4 bases, leaving 8 bases not matched to a gene. The DNA for the CDR3 is TGTGCCTTGTACAGGGGGTTGAGCACTGAAGCTTTCTTT. It encodes CALYRGLSTEAFF. The full variable domain, completed using reference TRBV30 and TRBJ1-1, is SQTIHQWPATLVQPVGSPLSLECTVEGTSNPNLYWYRQAAGRGLQLLFYSVGIGQISSEVPQNLSASRPQDRQFILSSKKLLLSDSGFYLCALYRGLSTEAFFGQGTRLTVV.

This rearrangement joins TRBV7-2 to TRBJ1-2; D gene uncertain. The CDR3 runs 13 residues. The germline gives CDR1 SGHTA, CDR2 FQGNSA. V gave up 5 bases and J gave up 4 bases, with 11 bases separating them. The CDR3 DNA reads TGTGCCAGCAGCCCCCCTACCCTCTATGGCTACACCTTC. Translating gives CASSPPTLYGYTF.

The rearrangement uses TRBV5-1 and TRBJ1-2; no firm D call. Per germline, CDR1 SGHRS and CDR2 YFSETQ. The V end was cut by 4 bases, the J end by 8 bases, with 12 bases between. The CDR3 is 12 amino acids. The CDR3 DNA reads TGCGCCAGCAGCCGACCGGAGGAAGGCTACACCTTC. This translates into CASSRPEEGYTF.

The chain joins TRBV28 to TRBJ1-4; 8 nucleotides match TRBD1. V trimming: 5 bases; J trimming: 7 bases; junction bases outside the gene matches: 6. Germline V gene lookup returns CDR1 MDHEN and CDR2 SYDVKM. The CDR3 spans 14 residues. The CDR3 reads CASSLQGGSEKLFF. The CDR3 DNA is TGTGCCAGCAGTCTACAGGGGGGAAGTGAAAAACTGTTTTTT.

This clone was recorded only once. The chain uses TRBV29-1 and TRBJ1-2; TRBD1 aligns across 7 bases. V dropped 5 bases and J dropped 2; count of bases not matched to a gene: 5. CDR1 is SQVTM, CDR2 ANQGSEA, per germline. This CDR3 is 13 amino acids long. The CDR3 loop is CSVLQGNNYGYTF. The CDR3 coding sequence is TGCAGCGTTCTACAGGGGAACAACTATGGCTACACCTTC. Filled out from reference TRBV29-1 and TRBJ1-2, the complete variable domain reads SAVISQKPSRDICQRGTSLTIQCQVDSQVTMMFWYRQQPGQSLTLIATANQGSEATYESGFVIDKFPISRPNLTFSTLTVSNMSPEDSSIYLCSVLQGNNYGYTFGSGTRLTVV.

The chain has TRBV3-1 (or the pseudogene TRBV3-2) and TRBJ2-2; D is ambiguous. The CDR3 length is 12 residues. Trimming removed 6 bases from V and 5 bases from J, with 7 bases in between. Germline loops: CDR1 LGHDT, CDR2 YNNKEL (reference sequence). The CDR3 loop reads CASSRSTGELFF. CDR3 nucleotides: TGTGCCAGCAGTCGGTCTACCGGGGAGCTGTTTTTT.

This rearrangement joins TRBV7-9 to TRBJ2-1; 8 nucleotides agree with TRBD1. Germline loops: CDR1 SEHNR, CDR2 FQNEAQ (reference sequence). The CDR3 has 14 residues. The ends lost 8 bases at V and 7 bases at J; junction bases unmatched: 10. The chain's CDR3 is CASSPDRVANEQFF. The DNA for the CDR3 is TGTGCCAGCTCCCCGGACAGGGTTGCAAATGAGCAGTTCTTC. Drawing the rest from reference TRBV7-9 and TRBJ2-1, the complete variable domain is DTGVSQNPRHKITKRGQNVTFRCDPISEHNRLYWYRQTLGQGPEFLTYFQNEAQLEKSRLLSDRFSAERPKGSFSTLEIQRTEQGDSAMYLCASSPDRVANEQFFGPGTRLTVL.

The genes are TRBV24-1 and TRBJ1-5; D not resolved. Between the trimmed V and J ends, which lost 3 bases and 7 bases, there was a span of 21 bases. The CDR3 has 17 residues. Per the germline V gene, CDR1 is KGHDR and CDR2 is SFDVKD. Written as DNA, the CDR3 is TGTGCCACCAGTGATGCCCCTGGACCGAGAAGCGGGCAGCCCCAGCATTTT. Its translation: CATSDAPGPRSGQPQHF.